Listed below are T cell receptor beta chains from one sample, sequenced in a study of blood T cell repertoires in COVID-19. Libraries were prepared by immunoSEQ multiplex PCR; TCRdb keeps only in-frame clonotypes and omits some of them. Of 100,000 to 150,000 clones in the sample, roughly 88% were seen once. Material for sequencing was peripheral blood. The receptors come from a human donor in a cohort sampled during active COVID-19. The CDR3 runs from the conserved cysteine through the conserved F or W. D genes are given only for firm matches. Clone size is shown for a subset of rows, as once, few, many or a class of expanded clone.

j_call: TRBJ2-1; d_call: TRBD2; v_call: TRBV11-2; clone_size: .; cdr3_aa: CASSLAGGYNEQFF; cdr3_nt: TGTGCCAGCAGCTTAGCGGGAGGGTACAATGAGCAGTTCTTC
j_call: TRBJ2-1; d_call: TRBD2; v_call: TRBV9; clone_size: .; cdr3_aa: CASSVVAESSGLSYNEQFF; cdr3_nt: TGTGCCAGCAGCGTAGTTGCTGAGTCTAGCGGTCTTTCCTACAATGAGCAGTTCTTC
j_call: TRBJ2-1; d_call: TRBD2; v_call: TRBV28; clone_size: .; cdr3_aa: CASSSGTSGSNEQFF; cdr3_nt: TGTGCCAGCAGTTCTGGGACTAGCGGGAGCAATGAGCAGTTCTTC
j_call: TRBJ2-7; d_call: .; v_call: TRBV11-2; clone_size: once; cdr3_aa: CASSLVSSYEQYF; cdr3_nt: TGTGCCAGCAGCTTAGTTTCTTCTTACGAGCAGTACTTC
j_call: TRBJ2-1; d_call: .; v_call: TRBV30; clone_size: .; cdr3_aa: CAWSRWRGYEQFF; cdr3_nt: TGTGCCTGGAGTAGGTGGAGGGGCTATGAGCAGTTCTTC
j_call: TRBJ1-5; d_call: .; v_call: TRBV3-1/TRBV3-2; clone_size: .; cdr3_aa: CASSQDRTRNQPQHF; cdr3_nt: TGTGCCAGCAGCCAAGATCGAACACGTAATCAGCCCCAGCATTTT
j_call: TRBJ1-2; d_call: TRBD1; v_call: TRBV6-1; clone_size: once; cdr3_aa: CASSDRTGYGYTF; cdr3_nt: TGTGCCAGCAGTGACCGGACAGGGTACGGCTACACCTTC
j_call: TRBJ2-5; d_call: .; v_call: TRBV6-6; clone_size: .; cdr3_aa: CASSPRTTQETQYF; cdr3_nt: TGTGCCAGCAGTCCTCGGACTACCCAAGAGACCCAGTACTTC
j_call: TRBJ2-4; d_call: .; v_call: TRBV2; clone_size: .; cdr3_aa: CASSEAQSLVNIQYF; cdr3_nt: TGTGCCAGCAGTGAAGCGCAGTCCCTCGTAAACATTCAGTACTTC
j_call: TRBJ1-5; d_call: .; v_call: TRBV2; clone_size: .; cdr3_aa: CASRNHGLSNQPQHF; cdr3_nt: TGTGCCAGCAGGAACCACGGGTTAAGCAATCAGCCCCAGCATTTT
j_call: TRBJ1-2; d_call: .; v_call: TRBV5-6; clone_size: .; cdr3_aa: CASSSYHREGVEGYTF; cdr3_nt: TGTGCCAGCAGCTCGTACCACAGGGAAGGTGTGGAGGGCTACACCTTC
j_call: TRBJ1-3; d_call: .; v_call: TRBV7-8; clone_size: .; cdr3_aa: CASSLVTSSGNTIYF; cdr3_nt: TGTGCCAGCAGCTTAGTTACCAGCTCTGGAAACACCATATATTTT
j_call: TRBJ1-1; d_call: .; v_call: TRBV7-9; clone_size: .; cdr3_aa: CASSPPGAPEAFF; cdr3_nt: TGTGCCAGCAGCCCCCCAGGGGCCCCTGAAGCTTTCTTT
j_call: TRBJ1-3; d_call: TRBD1; v_call: TRBV27; clone_size: .; cdr3_aa: CASQYRGGSGNTIYF; cdr3_nt: TGTGCCAGCCAATACAGGGGTGGCTCTGGAAACACCATATATTTT
j_call: TRBJ1-3; d_call: .; v_call: TRBV6-1; clone_size: .; cdr3_aa: CASSEVGPHTIYF; cdr3_nt: TGTGCCAGCAGTGAAGTGGGGCCCCACACCATATATTTT
j_call: TRBJ1-5; d_call: .; v_call: TRBV15; clone_size: .; cdr3_aa: CATSRTQGGNQPQHF; cdr3_nt: TGTGCCACCAGCCGTACCCAGGGAGGTAATCAGCCCCAGCATTTT
j_call: TRBJ1-1; d_call: .; v_call: TRBV7-9; clone_size: .; cdr3_aa: CASSLKNTEAFF; cdr3_nt: TGTGCCAGCAGCCTAAAGAACACTGAAGCTTTCTTT
j_call: TRBJ1-6; d_call: .; v_call: TRBV7-8; clone_size: .; cdr3_aa: CASSPQGQISPLHF; cdr3_nt: TGTGCCAGCAGCCCCCAAGGACAGATTTCACCCCTCCACTTT
j_call: TRBJ2-4; d_call: .; v_call: TRBV3-1/TRBV3-2; clone_size: .; cdr3_aa: CASSQDLTAGLAKNIQYF; cdr3_nt: TGTGCCAGCAGCCAAGATCTGACCGCAGGGCTAGCCAAAAACATTCAGTACTTC
j_call: TRBJ1-2; d_call: .; v_call: TRBV7-8; clone_size: .; cdr3_aa: CASSLSSGNFNYGYTF; cdr3_nt: TGTGCCAGCAGCTTAAGTTCGGGGAACTTTAACTATGGCTACACCTTC
j_call: TRBJ2-7; d_call: TRBD1; v_call: TRBV6-6; clone_size: .; cdr3_aa: CASSPRDRGTYEQYF; cdr3_nt: TGTGCCAGCAGTCCCCGGGACAGGGGTACCTACGAGCAGTACTTC
j_call: TRBJ1-5; d_call: .; v_call: TRBV12-3/TRBV12-4; clone_size: .; cdr3_aa: CASSRQLDQPQHF; cdr3_nt: TGTGCCAGTAGTAGACAGCTTGATCAGCCCCAGCATTTT
j_call: TRBJ2-1; d_call: .; v_call: TRBV6-2/TRBV6-3; clone_size: .; cdr3_aa: CASSYYRENHNEQFF; cdr3_nt: TGTGCCAGCAGTTACTACAGGGAAAACCACAATGAGCAGTTCTTC
j_call: TRBJ1-3; d_call: .; v_call: TRBV20-1; clone_size: .; cdr3_aa: CSASAGGNTIYF; cdr3_nt: TGCAGTGCTAGTGCAGGGGGAAACACCATATATTTT
j_call: TRBJ2-2; d_call: .; v_call: TRBV11-2; clone_size: .; cdr3_aa: CASSLFGSRNTGELFF; cdr3_nt: TGTGCCAGCAGCTTATTTGGGAGCAGGAACACCGGGGAGCTGTTTTTT
j_call: TRBJ2-3; d_call: TRBD2; v_call: TRBV9; clone_size: .; cdr3_aa: CASTTSGHLSDTQYF; cdr3_nt: TGTGCCAGCACCACTAGCGGGCACCTGTCAGATACGCAGTATTTT
j_call: TRBJ2-1; d_call: .; v_call: TRBV5-8; clone_size: .; cdr3_aa: CASSMRPATHNEQFF; cdr3_nt: TGTGCCAGCAGCATGCGGCCAGCCACCCACAATGAGCAGTTCTTC